The 22 T cell receptor beta chains given below trace back to one sample, sequenced in a study of graft-versus-host responses after intestinal transplantation. TCRdb's table, derived via immunoSEQ multiplex PCR, lists solely in-frame clones and lacks some. The table lists 71,000 or so clones, around 90% of them singletons. Their specific antigens are unknown. The sample here was unstimulated CD8+ T cells sorted from spleen or lymph node cells, taken before intestinal transplant. The receptor set was obtained from a human donor who received an intestinal transplant.

This clone was counted a single time. The CDR3 coding sequence is TGTGCCAGCAGCGAGGGGACACCTACTAACTATGGCTACACCTTC. Translating it yields CASSEGTPTNYGYTF. The rearrangement uses TRBV5-6 and TRBJ1-2; maybe TRBD1 (6 bases). V lost 4 bases and J lost 0, with 13 bases in between. Germline V gives CDR1 SGHDT, CDR2 YYEEEE. The CDR3 runs 15 residues.

The chain recombines TRBV13 with TRBJ1-1; possibly TRBD1 for D (6 bases). The CDR3 is 16 residues long. V lost 5 bases and J 0 bases, leaving 16 bases between the germline ends. Germline-derived CDR1 and CDR2 are PRHDT and FYEKMQ (reference sequence). As DNA, the CDR3 is TGTGCCAGCAGCACTCGCGGGGGCGGAATGAACACTGAAGCTTTCTTT. Residues: CASSTRGGGMNTEAFF.

The chain has TRBV10-1 and TRBJ2-2, with D possibly matching TRBD2 (6 bases). This CDR3 has 15 amino acids. Germline V lookup: CDR1 WNHNN, CDR2 SYGVQD (reference sequence). V was pared by 4 bases and J by 0 bases, with 9 bases between. CDR3 region: CASSGGTANTGELFF. The CDR3 nucleotides read TGCGCCAGCAGTGGCGGGACCGCGAACACCGGGGAGCTGTTTTTT.

This clone was counted once. V gene TRBV4-1 combines with J gene TRBJ2-5; tentatively, D is TRBD1 (6 bases). The CDR3 is made up of 15 amino acids. Germline CDR1 reads MGHRA; CDR2 reads YSYEKL. Trimming removed 3 bases from V and 5 bases from J, with 16 bases in between. This CDR3 reads CASSQALGTHETQYF. CDR3 bases: TGCGCCAGCAGCCAGGCCCTCGGGACACATGAGACCCAGTACTTC.

Remarks on this clone: The junction does not match germline at one end; this may be a read error. The V and J genes are TRBV19 and TRBJ2-4; 12 bases line up with TRBD2. Germline CDR1 is LNHDA and CDR2 is SQIVND (reference sequence). The CDR3 has 13 residues. CDR3 sequence reads: CASSIGLAGDQCF. CDR3 DNA sequence: TGTGCCAGTAGTATAGGACTAGCGGGGGACCAGTGCTTC.

The rearrangement uses TRBV4-1 and TRBJ2-7, with D possibly TRBD2 on 6 matching bases. Germline V CDR1 and CDR2: MGHRA, YSYEKL. V lost 2 bases, J lost 0 bases, and 11 bases lay in between. This CDR3 has 15 residues. The CDR3 nucleotides are TGCGCCAGCAGCCAACCGGGGGATCTCTCCTACGAGCAGTACTTC. This gives the protein CASSQPGDLSYEQYF.

The gene calls are TRBV4-2 and TRBJ2-1; the match to TRBD2 covers 12 bases. Germline CDR1 and CDR2: LGHNA and YNFKEQ. V was clipped by 0 bases and J by 7 bases; unmatched bases: 4. The CDR3 covers 16 residues. The CDR3 region has the DNA TGTGCCAGCAGCCAAGATAGCACTAGCGGGGGGAATGAGCAGTTCTTC. Protein product: CASSQDSTSGGNEQFF.

The rearrangement joins TRBV20-1 to TRBJ1-2; D remains ambiguous. The CDR3 runs to 9 residues. Trimming took off 7 bases at V and 4 bases at J, with 4 bases between the two ends. Germline loops: CDR1 DFQATT, CDR2 SNEGSKA (reference sequence). CDR3 loop: CSGGYGYTF. CDR3 in DNA: TGCAGTGGAGGCTATGGCTACACCTTC.

The chain carries TRBV11-2 and TRBJ2-1, with a possible D match to TRBD2 (7 bases). This CDR3 contains 15 residues. Germline assignment: CDR1 SGHAT and CDR2 FQNNGV. V was clipped by 8 bases and J by 5 bases, with 19 bases between them. The CDR3 nucleotides are TGTGCCAGCTTGGTCGGGGGAGGGGGACACAATGAGCAGTTCTTC. This translates into CASLVGGGGHNEQFF.

The chain is built from TRBV19 and TRBJ1-1; 10 positions match TRBD1. The CDR3 spans 14 residues. Germline V CDR1 and CDR2: LNHDA, SQIVND (reference sequence). The J segment lost 4 bases and the V segment lost 4 bases, leaving 3 bases of the junction unmatched. The CDR3 sequence is CASSTWTGGTEAFF. CDR3 in DNA: TGTGCCAGTAGTACGTGGACAGGGGGCACTGAAGCTTTCTTT. Supplemented by reference TRBV19 and TRBJ1-1, the full variable domain reads DGGITQSPKYLFRKEGQNVTLSCEQNLNHDAMYWYRQDPGQGLRLIYYSQIVNDFQKGDIAEGYSVSREKKESFPLTVTSAQKNPTAFYLCASSTWTGGTEAFFGQGTRLTVV.

V usage is TRBV9 and J usage is TRBJ2-2; 7 bases are shared with TRBD2. Germline CDR1 SGDLS, CDR2 YYNGEE. The CDR3 extends over 16 amino acids. The V gene end was trimmed by 4 bases and the J gene end by 4 bases; junction bases not matched to a gene: 10. The chain's CDR3 is CASSPRAGPGTGELFF. The CDR3, as DNA: TGTGCCAGCAGCCCGCGAGCGGGGCCGGGCACCGGGGAGCTGTTTTTT.

The rearrangement links TRBV19 to TRBJ1-5; the D is unclear. Germline CDR1 LNHDA, CDR2 SQIVND (reference sequence). Trimming left V 4 bases short and J 8 bases short, with 18 bases between. This CDR3 is built from 15 residues. The CDR3: CASSRKHRTGKPQHF. CDR3 in DNA: TGTGCCAGTAGTAGGAAACATAGAACGGGGAAGCCCCAGCATTTT. Based on the CDR3 plus reference TRBV19 and TRBJ1-5, the full variable domain is DGGITQSPKYLFRKEGQNVTLSCEQNLNHDAMYWYRQDPGQGLRLIYYSQIVNDFQKGDIAEGYSVSREKKESFPLTVTSAQKNPTAFYLCASSRKHRTGKPQHFGDGTRLSIL.

The chain has TRBV5-6 and TRBJ2-7, with 11 bases that match TRBD2. The CDR3 runs to 15 residues. V trimming: 4 bases; J trimming: 0 bases; junction bases outside the gene matches: 3. Per the germline V gene, CDR1 is SGHDT and CDR2 is YYEEEE. The CDR3 nucleotides read TGTGCCAGCAGCGTGCTAGCGGGGGGCTCCTACGAGCAGTACTTC. This codes for CASSVLAGGSYEQYF.

This chain joins TRBV29-1 and TRBJ1-2, with D possibly TRBD1 on 5 matching bases. The V and J ends lost 4 bases and 1 base respectively, with 10 bases between them. Germline values: CDR1 SQVTM, CDR2 ANQGSEA. CDR3 size: 13 residues. CDR3 in amino acids: CSVVRQGNYGYTF. The CDR3 region has the DNA TGCAGCGTTGTTCGGCAGGGTAACTATGGCTACACCTTC.

The chain carries TRBV9 and TRBJ2-1; D is unclear. Germline-derived CDR1 and CDR2 are SGDLS and YYNGEE. Between the trimmed V and J ends, which lost 5 bases and 5 bases, there was a span of 14 bases. CDR3 length: 14 amino acids. The CDR3: CASSDKIENNEQFF. The CDR3 nucleotides read TGTGCCAGCAGTGATAAAATCGAGAACAATGAGCAGTTCTTC.

The chain carries TRBV27 and TRBJ1-1; D call uncertain. The CDR3 contains 13 residues. Germline assignment: CDR1 MNHEY and CDR2 SMNVEV (reference sequence). The V gene lost 5 bases and the J gene lost 4 bases, with 11 bases spanning the gap. DNA for the CDR3: TGTGCCAGCAGTCTCGGACTGATCACTGAAGCTTTCTTT. Protein: CASSLGLITEAFF.

The V and J genes are TRBV2 and TRBJ1-1; D is perhaps TRBD1 (6 bases). Germline values: CDR1 SNHLY, CDR2 FYNNEI. V lost 8 bases and J 4 bases, leaving 11 bases between the germline ends. This CDR3 has 12 residues. The CDR3 coding sequence is TGTGCCAGCTTGGACAGAACCACTGAAGCTTTCTTT. Residues: CASLDRTTEAFF. Full variable domain (missing parts from reference TRBV2 and TRBJ1-1): EPEVTQTPSHQVTQMGQEVILRCVPISNHLYFYWYRQILGQKVEFLVSFYNNEISEKSEIFDDQFSVERPDGSNFTLKIRSTKLEDSAMYFCASLDRTTEAFFGQGTRLTVV.

The chain joins TRBV11-1 to TRBJ2-3, with D maybe TRBD1 (5 bases). Germline assignment: CDR1 SGHAT and CDR2 FQDESV (reference sequence). V was clipped by 5 bases and J by 2 bases, with 17 bases between them. The CDR3 is made up of 16 amino acids. The DNA of the CDR3 is TGTGCCAGCAGCGCTATCCCCGGCAGGGACACAGATACGCAGTATTTT. Translating it yields CASSAIPGRDTDTQYF.

The genes are TRBV7-2 and TRBJ1-2; 7 bases are a match to TRBD1. CDR1 is SGHTA and CDR2 is FQGNSA in the germline V gene. This CDR3 has 17 amino acids. After removal of 1 base from V and 1 base from J, the junction contained 9 bases not matched to a gene. The DNA of the CDR3 is TGTGCCAGCAGCTTAGAGGGACAGCCCTATTATAACTATGGCTACACCTTC. Its translation is CASSLEGQPYYNYGYTF.

The rearrangement links TRBV7-9 to TRBJ1-4; no clear D. V was trimmed by 2 bases and J by 4 bases, leaving 11 bases between them. This CDR3 spans 15 amino acids. Germline V lookup: CDR1 SEHNR, CDR2 FQNEAQ (reference sequence). CDR3 in DNA: TGTGCCAGCAGCTTACCCCCAGTACATAATGAAAAACTGTTTTTT. It codes for CASSLPPVHNEKLFF.

This clone was seen just once. The chain links TRBV11-3 to TRBJ2-1, with TRBD2 matching 8 bases. The germline V gene encodes CDR1 SGHNT and CDR2 YENEEA. V gave up 8 bases and J gave up 2 bases; unmatched junction bases: 2. CDR3 length: 13 amino acids. DNA for the CDR3: TGTGCCAGCCGGGGGGGGCCCTACAATGAGCAGTTCTTC. This translates into CASRGGPYNEQFF.

The CDR3 loop is CASSPTLVVDEQYF. The CDR3 nucleotides are TGTGCCAGCAGTCCTACCTTGGTGGTGGACGAGCAGTACTTC. The chain uses TRBV7-8 and TRBJ2-7; D is unclear. CDR3 length: 14 residues. V dropped 6 bases and J dropped 5 bases, with 17 bases sitting between them. Per the germline V gene, CDR1 is SGHVS and CDR2 is FQNEAQ.